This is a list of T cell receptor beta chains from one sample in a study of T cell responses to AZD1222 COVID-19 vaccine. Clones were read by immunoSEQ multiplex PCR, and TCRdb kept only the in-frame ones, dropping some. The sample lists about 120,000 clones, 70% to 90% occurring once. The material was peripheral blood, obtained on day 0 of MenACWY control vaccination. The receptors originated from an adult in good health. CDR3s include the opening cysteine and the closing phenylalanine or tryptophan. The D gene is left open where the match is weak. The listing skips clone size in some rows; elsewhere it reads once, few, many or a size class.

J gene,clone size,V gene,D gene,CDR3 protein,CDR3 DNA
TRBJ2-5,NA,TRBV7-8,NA,CASNQQETQYF,TGTGCCAGCAACCAACAAGAGACCCAGTACTTC
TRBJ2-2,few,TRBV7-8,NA,CASSFTTGWNTGELFF,TGTGCCAGCAGCTTTACGACAGGCTGGAACACCGGGGAGCTGTTTTTT
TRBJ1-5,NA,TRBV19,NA,CASSSNFRQQPQHF,TGTGCCAGTAGTTCAAATTTCCGACAGCAGCCCCAGCATTTT
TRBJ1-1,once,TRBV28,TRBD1,CASSSPGAGGPKTEAFF,TGTGCCAGCAGTTCTCCCGGGGCAGGGGGCCCGAAGACTGAAGCTTTCTTT
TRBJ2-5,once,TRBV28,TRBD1,CASSLETGGQGPWQETQYF,TGTGCCAGCAGTTTAGAGACAGGGGGGCAGGGGCCCTGGCAAGAGACCCAGTACTTC
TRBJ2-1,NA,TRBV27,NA,CASSPGNEQFF,TGTGCCAGCAGTCCGGGGAATGAGCAGTTCTTC
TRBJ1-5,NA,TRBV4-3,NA,CASSQEGRQPQHF,TGCGCCAGCAGCCAAGAAGGGCGTCAGCCCCAGCATTTT
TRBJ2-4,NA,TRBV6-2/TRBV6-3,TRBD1,CASSLDRSGIQYF,TGTGCCAGCAGCTTGGACAGGTCGGGCATTCAGTACTTC
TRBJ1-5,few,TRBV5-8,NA,CASSLWDPHQPQHF,TGTGCCAGCAGCTTGTGGGATCCTCATCAGCCCCAGCATTTT
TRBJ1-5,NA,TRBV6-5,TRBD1,CASSYSQGGNQPQHF,TGTGCCAGCAGTTACTCACAGGGGGGCAATCAGCCCCAGCATTTT
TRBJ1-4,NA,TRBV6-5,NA,CASSPGGSPLEKLFF,TGTGCCAGCAGCCCGGGAGGGTCCCCTCTTGAAAAACTGTTTTTT
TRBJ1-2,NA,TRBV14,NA,CASSQDLTAPGGYTF,TGTGCCAGCAGCCAAGATCTGACAGCCCCGGGTGGCTACACCTTC
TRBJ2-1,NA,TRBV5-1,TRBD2,CASSLYGTTNEQFF,TGCGCCAGCAGCTTGTACGGGACTACCAATGAGCAGTTCTTC
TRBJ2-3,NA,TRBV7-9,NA,CASSHPVTRADTQYF,TGTGCCAGCAGCCACCCCGTAACCAGGGCAGATACGCAGTATTTT
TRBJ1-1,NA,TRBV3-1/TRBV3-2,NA,CASSQGARVGVTEAFF,TGTGCCAGCAGCCAAGGGGCGCGGGTGGGGGTCACTGAAGCTTTCTTT
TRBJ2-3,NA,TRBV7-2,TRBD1,CASSKGQGTDTQYF,TGTGCCAGCAGCAAGGGACAGGGCACAGATACGCAGTATTTT
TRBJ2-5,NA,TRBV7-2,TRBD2,CASSFSGTPLGTQYF,TGTGCCAGCAGCTTTAGCGGGACCCCCCTCGGGACCCAGTACTTC
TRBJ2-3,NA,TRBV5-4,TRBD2,CASSLGSGATDTQYF,TGTGCCAGCAGCTTGGGTAGCGGGGCCACAGATACGCAGTATTTT
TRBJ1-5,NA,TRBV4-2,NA,CASSQTAVPASNQPQHF,TGTGCCAGCAGCCAAACCGCTGTCCCGGCGAGCAATCAGCCCCAGCATTTT
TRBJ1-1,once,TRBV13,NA,CASSRTLNTEAFF,TGTGCCAGCAGTAGGACCTTGAACACTGAAGCTTTCTTT
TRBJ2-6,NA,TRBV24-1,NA,CATSANPGTSGVAGANVLTF,TGTGCCACCAGTGCCAACCCCGGGACCTCGGGGGTCGCTGGGGCCAACGTCCTGACTTTC
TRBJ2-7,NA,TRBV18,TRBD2,CASSPMSGEIYEQYF,TGTGCCAGCTCACCTATGAGCGGGGAGATCTACGAGCAGTACTTC
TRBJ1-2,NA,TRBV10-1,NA,CASSELQYGYTF,TGCGCCAGCAGTGAGCTACAGTATGGCTACACCTTC
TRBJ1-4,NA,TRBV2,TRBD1,CASSGLRQGGREKLFF,TGTGCCAGCAGCGGACTAAGACAGGGTGGAAGAGAAAAACTGTTTTTT
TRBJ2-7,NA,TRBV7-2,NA,CASSSYTGEQYF,TGTGCCAGCAGCTCGTACACAGGGGAGCAGTACTTC
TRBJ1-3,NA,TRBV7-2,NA,CASSLRETRDTIYF,TGTGCCAGCAGCCTCCGGGAGACCCGAGACACCATATATTTT
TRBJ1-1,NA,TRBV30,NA,CAWSVKLNTEAFF,TGTGCCTGGAGTGTAAAATTGAACACTGAAGCTTTCTTT
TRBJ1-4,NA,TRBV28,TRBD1,CASNKPGQGNEKLFF,TGTGCCAGCAATAAGCCGGGACAGGGGAATGAAAAACTGTTTTTT
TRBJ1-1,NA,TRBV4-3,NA,CASSQDSGFEAFF,TGCGCCAGCAGCCAAGATTCGGGATTTGAAGCTTTCTTT
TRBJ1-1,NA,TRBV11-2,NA,CASSLGDRRRTEAFF,TGTGCCAGCAGCCTTGGTGACAGGAGGAGGACTGAAGCTTTCTTT
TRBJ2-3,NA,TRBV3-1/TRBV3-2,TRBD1,CASSLRGPDTQYF,TGTGCCAGCAGCCTAAGGGGGCCGGATACGCAGTATTTT
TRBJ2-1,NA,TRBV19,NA,CASTDRGRGGGNEQFF,TGTGCCAGTACAGATCGTGGGCGGGGAGGGGGCAATGAGCAGTTCTTC
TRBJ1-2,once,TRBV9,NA,CASSSLASGDGYGYTF,TGTGCCAGCAGCTCCCTGGCATCAGGGGACGGCTATGGCTACACCTTC
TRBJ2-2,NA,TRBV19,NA,CASSIRFFWEGDTGELFF,TGTGCCAGTAGTATAAGGTTTTTCTGGGAAGGTGACACCGGGGAGCTGTTTTTT
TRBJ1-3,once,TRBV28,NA,CASSLRPNRAGNTIYF,TGTGCCAGCAGTTTAAGGCCCAACAGGGCTGGAAACACCATATATTTT
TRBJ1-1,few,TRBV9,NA,CASSVAGRTEAFF,TGTGCCAGCAGCGTAGCGGGGAGGACTGAAGCTTTCTTT
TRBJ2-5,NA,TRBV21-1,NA,CASSTRTGGPTKTQYF,TGTGCCAGCAGCACGAGGACAGGGGGCCCGACAAAGACCCAGTACTTC
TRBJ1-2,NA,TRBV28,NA,CASSSRRGRGYGYTF,TGTGCCAGCAGTTCTCGCAGGGGCCGTGGCTATGGCTACACCTTC
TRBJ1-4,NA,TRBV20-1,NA,CSASRGNGEKLFF,TGCAGTGCTAGTCGGGGGAATGGCGAAAAACTGTTTTTT
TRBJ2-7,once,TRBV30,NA,CAWAQARQVNVGQYF,TGTGCCTGGGCTCAGGCCCGACAGGTGAACGTCGGGCAGTACTTC
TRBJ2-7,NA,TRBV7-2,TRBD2,CASSLLGAGGSYEQYF,TGTGCCAGCAGCTTATTAGGAGCGGGGGGTTCCTACGAGCAGTACTTC
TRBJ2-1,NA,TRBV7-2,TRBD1,CASSPNSGTGLGDEQFF,TGTGCCAGCAGCCCAAATTCCGGGACAGGGTTGGGGGATGAGCAGTTCTTC